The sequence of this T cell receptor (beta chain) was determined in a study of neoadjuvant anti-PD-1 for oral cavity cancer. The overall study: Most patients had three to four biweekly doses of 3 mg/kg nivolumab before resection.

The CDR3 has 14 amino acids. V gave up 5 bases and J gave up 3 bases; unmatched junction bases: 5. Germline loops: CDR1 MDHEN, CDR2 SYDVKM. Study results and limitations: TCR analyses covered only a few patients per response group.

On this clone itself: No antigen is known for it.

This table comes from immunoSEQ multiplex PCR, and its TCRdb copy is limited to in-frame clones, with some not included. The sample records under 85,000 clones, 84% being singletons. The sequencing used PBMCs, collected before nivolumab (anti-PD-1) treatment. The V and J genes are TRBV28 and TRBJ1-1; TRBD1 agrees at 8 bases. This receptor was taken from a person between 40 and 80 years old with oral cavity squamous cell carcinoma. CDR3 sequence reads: CASSPSTGDTEAFF. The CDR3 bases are TGTGCCAGCAGTCCCTCGACAGGGGACACTGAAGCTTTCTTT.